The rows below give T cell receptor beta chains drawn from one sample of a study of blood T cell repertoires in COVID-19. The table came from immunoSEQ multiplex PCR; TCRdb's copy has only in-frame clones and leaves some out. The table records approximately 360,000 clones, about four fifths of them present only once. Sequenced sample: PBMCs or T cells enriched from blood (not recorded which). The receptors shown here come from a woman in her 50s who had recovered from COVID-19. Both conserved end residues are part of each CDR3. The D gene is left open where the match is weak. Rows may omit the clone size; those that give it use once, few, many or a size class.

d_call j_call v_call clone_size cdr3_aa cdr3_nt
NA TRBJ2-1 TRBV12-3/TRBV12-4 NA CASSIRGLNEQFF TGTGCCAGCAGTATCAGGGGCCTCAATGAGCAGTTCTTC
TRBD1 TRBJ1-6 TRBV4-3 NA CASSPETGTGGSPLHF TGCGCCAGCAGCCCCGAAACCGGGACAGGGGGTTCACCCCTCCACTTT
NA TRBJ2-5 TRBV19 NA CASSLRGLQETQYF TGTGCCAGTAGTCTCAGGGGTTTACAAGAGACCCAGTACTTC
NA TRBJ1-2 TRBV6-5 few CASSSGQPNYGYTF TGTGCCAGCAGTAGCGGACAGCCTAACTATGGCTACACCTTC
TRBD1 TRBJ1-2 TRBV6-5 NA CASRSDIPGQYGYTF TGTGCCAGCAGAAGTGACATTCCGGGACAGTATGGCTACACCTTC
TRBD1 TRBJ1-1 TRBV27 NA CASSSRDRGLLTEAFF TGTGCCAGCAGTTCCCGGGACAGGGGGCTTCTCACTGAAGCTTTCTTT
TRBD1 TRBJ1-2 TRBV5-1 few CASSLGGTVVYGYTF TGCGCCAGCAGCTTGGGGGGGACAGTGGTCTATGGCTACACCTTC
NA TRBJ2-5 TRBV5-1 NA CASSAGQLQETQYF TGCGCCAGCAGCGCTGGACAGTTACAAGAGACCCAGTACTTC
NA TRBJ2-1 TRBV7-9 NA CASSWLTSYSYNEQFF TGTGCCAGCAGCTGGCTGACTTCTTACTCCTACAATGAGCAGTTCTTC
NA TRBJ1-2 TRBV15 NA CATSPGQNYGYTF TGTGCCACCAGCCCAGGACAGAACTATGGCTACACCTTC
TRBD1 TRBJ2-6 TRBV5-6 NA CASSLVWGTGDGANVLTF TGTGCCAGCAGCTTGGTTTGGGGGACAGGGGACGGGGCCAACGTCCTGACTTTC
TRBD1 TRBJ2-2 TRBV7-2 NA CASSLVRGRTGELFF TGTGCCAGCAGCTTGGTCAGGGGGCGTACCGGGGAGCTGTTTTTT
TRBD2 TRBJ2-1 TRBV11-3 NA CASSLVLADNEQFF TGTGCCAGCAGCTTAGTACTAGCGGACAATGAGCAGTTCTTC
NA TRBJ2-7 TRBV11-1 NA CASSLDKTEQYF TGTGCCAGCAGCTTAGACAAAACCGAGCAGTACTTC
TRBD1 TRBJ1-1 TRBV18 NA CASSLDRATEAFF TGTGCCAGCTCACTAGACAGGGCCACTGAAGCTTTCTTT
NA TRBJ1-1 TRBV5-1 NA CASSLERVNTEAFF TGCGCCAGCAGCTTGGAACGGGTGAACACTGAAGCTTTCTTT
NA TRBJ1-1 TRBV6-5 NA CASSYSTGYTEAFF TGTGCCAGCAGTTATTCCACAGGGTACACTGAAGCTTTCTTT
TRBD1 TRBJ2-7 TRBV2 NA CASSSRTGHTGEQYF TGTGCCAGCAGTTCACGGACAGGACATACGGGGGAGCAGTACTTC
TRBD1 TRBJ1-4 TRBV5-1 NA CASSSQGIRNEKLFF TGCGCCAGCAGCTCACAGGGGATCCGAAATGAAAAACTGTTTTTT
NA TRBJ1-1 TRBV14 NA CASSRHGGAEAFF TGTGCCAGCAGCCGCCACGGAGGGGCTGAAGCTTTCTTT
TRBD1 TRBJ1-4 TRBV2 NA CASMETGVGEKLFF TGTGCCAGCATGGAGACAGGGGTCGGAGAAAAACTGTTTTTT
TRBD1 TRBJ2-7 TRBV27 NA CASSLGTALSYEQYF TGTGCCAGCAGTTTGGGGACAGCTCTCTCCTACGAGCAGTACTTC
NA TRBJ1-5 TRBV7-6 NA CASSPHRANYPNQPQHF TGTGCCAGCAGCCCACACAGGGCCAACTACCCCAATCAGCCCCAGCATTTT
NA TRBJ1-2 TRBV6-5 once CASSYSMGRGASGYTF TGTGCCAGCAGTTACTCGATGGGGAGGGGGGCTAGTGGCTACACCTTC
NA TRBJ1-1 TRBV5-1 NA CASSPTTQGREAFF TGCGCCAGCAGCCCAACCACACAGGGTCGCGAAGCTTTCTTT
TRBD2 TRBJ2-1 TRBV7-9 NA CASSFSSGGNSYNEQFF TGTGCCAGCAGCTTCTCAAGCGGGGGGAACTCCTACAATGAGCAGTTCTTC
NA TRBJ1-1 TRBV19 NA CASSIVQGTEAFF TGTGCCAGTAGTATAGTACAGGGCACTGAAGCTTTCTTT
TRBD1 TRBJ1-4 TRBV29-1 NA CSEYGTGGVGPQINEKLFF TGCAGCGAGTACGGGACAGGGGGCGTGGGACCACAAATTAATGAAAAACTGTTTTTT
NA TRBJ2-1 TRBV6-2/TRBV6-3 NA CASSYSRGSNYEQFF TGTGCCAGCAGTTACTCAAGGGGGAGCAACTATGAGCAGTTCTTC
TRBD1 TRBJ2-2 TRBV11-2 NA CASSFQGDTGELFF TGTGCCAGCAGCTTCCAGGGGGACACCGGGGAGCTGTTTTTT
NA TRBJ2-7 TRBV10-3 NA CAISDRGDSYEQYF TGTGCCATCAGTGACAGGGGGGACTCCTACGAGCAGTACTTC
NA TRBJ1-5 TRBV19 NA CASRAVQGNSNQPQHF TGTGCCAGTAGGGCAGTACAGGGTAATAGCAATCAGCCCCAGCATTTT
NA TRBJ1-2 TRBV7-2 NA CASSLGQGFNYGYTF TGTGCCAGCAGCTTAGGGCAGGGGTTTAACTATGGCTACACCTTC
NA TRBJ2-2 TRBV11-3 NA CASSPRAWTGELFF TGTGCCAGCAGCCCGAGGGCGTGGACCGGGGAGCTGTTTTTT
NA TRBJ2-7 TRBV2 NA CASSDGGAGFSYEQYF TGTGCCAGCAGTGATGGAGGGGCCGGATTCTCCTACGAGCAGTACTTC
NA TRBJ1-5 TRBV6-5 NA CASSTRNQPQHF TGTGCCAGCAGTACCAGAAATCAGCCCCAGCATTTT
TRBD2 TRBJ2-1 TRBV9 few CASSVDPLAGIRFEQFF TGTGCCAGCAGCGTAGACCCCCTAGCGGGGATACGGTTTGAGCAGTTCTTC
TRBD1 TRBJ2-7 TRBV5-5 NA CASSFPGTDLYEQYF TGTGCCAGCAGCTTTCCCGGGACAGATCTGTACGAGCAGTACTTC
TRBD2 TRBJ2-2 TRBV3-1/TRBV3-2 few CASSQGTSYTGELFF TGTGCCAGCAGCCAGGGGACTAGCTACACCGGGGAGCTGTTTTTT
NA TRBJ1-5 TRBV30 NA CAWSDGGENQPQHF TGTGCCTGGAGTGACGGTGGGGAGAATCAGCCCCAGCATTTT
NA TRBJ1-5 TRBV7-2 NA CASSYTGPNQPQHF TGTGCCAGCAGTTACACAGGACCCAATCAGCCCCAGCATTTT
NA TRBJ2-1 TRBV6-5 NA CASRLQGFHEQFF TGTGCCAGCAGACTACAGGGTTTTCATGAGCAGTTCTTC
TRBD2 TRBJ2-7 TRBV4-1 NA CASSQRHVREGAYEQYF TGCGCCAGCAGCCAAAGACATGTGCGGGAGGGAGCCTACGAGCAGTACTTC
TRBD2 TRBJ2-2 TRBV29-1 NA CSASPGGRANTGELFF TGCAGCGCCTCCCCGGGGGGGCGAGCGAACACCGGGGAGCTGTTTTTT
TRBD1 TRBJ1-2 TRBV5-4 NA CASSRMDRGDGYTF TGTGCCAGCAGCAGAATGGACAGGGGTGACGGCTACACCTTC
TRBD2 TRBJ2-1 TRBV2 NA CASGLRLAGFYNEQFF TGTGCCAGCGGGCTCCGACTAGCGGGGTTTTACAATGAGCAGTTCTTC
NA TRBJ1-1 TRBV27 NA CASSRGLELMNTEAFF TGTGCCAGCAGCAGGGGCTTGGAGTTGATGAACACTGAAGCTTTCTTT
TRBD1 TRBJ1-2 TRBV25-1 NA CASSTSGTEDLYGYTF TGTGCCAGCAGTACCTCCGGGACAGAAGACCTCTATGGCTACACCTTC
NA TRBJ2-5 TRBV20-1 NA CSATTGTQYF TGCAGTGCTACCACCGGGACCCAGTACTTC
NA TRBJ1-1 TRBV18 NA CASSRFGLMNTEAFF TGTGCCAGCTCACGCTTCGGACTGATGAACACTGAAGCTTTCTTT
NA TRBJ1-2 TRBV18 few CASSPELGDGYTF TGTGCCAGCTCACCAGAGCTCGGAGATGGCTACACCTTC
NA TRBJ2-5 TRBV6-1 few CASSEFGETQYF TGTGCCAGCAGTGAGTTCGGGGAGACCCAGTACTTC
TRBD1 TRBJ1-2 TRBV6-5 once CASRRDRADGYTF TGTGCCAGCAGGCGGGACAGGGCCGATGGCTACACCTTC
NA TRBJ1-2 TRBV7-2 NA CASSLGVLRGYGYTF TGTGCCAGCAGCTTAGGGGTCCTGCGGGGCTATGGCTACACCTTC
NA TRBJ2-1 TRBV10-3 once CAISAGRGLNNEQFF TGTGCCATCAGTGCGGGCAGGGGTCTCAACAATGAGCAGTTCTTC
NA TRBJ2-7 TRBV7-2 NA CASSLGGGAYEQYF TGTGCCAGCAGCTTAGGTGGCGGAGCCTACGAGCAGTACTTC
NA TRBJ1-1 TRBV9 NA CASSPLDRLNTEAFF TGTGCCAGCAGCCCGCTTGACAGACTGAACACTGAAGCTTTCTTT
NA TRBJ1-2 TRBV5-1 NA CASSLGENYGYTF TGCGCCAGCAGCTTGGGAGAGAACTATGGCTACACCTTC
TRBD2 TRBJ2-1 TRBV15 NA CATSRDGTSAREQFF TGTGCCACCAGCAGAGACGGGACTAGCGCGCGTGAGCAGTTCTTC